These 20 T cell receptor beta chains share one sample of origin, sequenced in a study of shared T cell receptors in the human thymus. Some clones are missing from TCRdb's copy, which holds only in-frame ones; the method was immunoSEQ multiplex PCR. Of approximately 760,000 clones listed, roughly 88% are singletons. These records were also assigned to another study, of human thymus T cells.

Sequences were obtained from thymocytes. The receptors here all came from a girl less than two years old with a congenital heart defect.

This clone was recorded only once. The gene calls are TRBV14 and TRBJ2-2; 12 bases agree with TRBD2. V dropped 5 bases and J dropped 0; count of bases not matched to a gene: 13. Germline CDR1 is SGHDN and CDR2 is FVKESK. This CDR3 is built from 20 residues. CDR3 sequence (DNA): TGTGCCAGCAGCTCAGAAGGACTAGCGGGGACCTACGCGAACACCGGGGAGCTGTTTTTT. It encodes CASSSEGLAGTYANTGELFF.

The rearrangement joins TRBV14 to TRBJ1-2; D gene uncertain. There are 12 residues in the CDR3. V lost 1 base to trimming and J lost 5 bases, with 5 bases between them. Germline loops: CDR1 SGHDN, CDR2 FVKESK. The CDR3 DNA follows: TGTGCCAGCAGCCAAGTGAGGTATGGCTACACCTTC. Translated: CASSQVRYGYTF.

V gene TRBV5-4 combines with J gene TRBJ2-5; 10 bases fit TRBD1. The germline CDR1 and CDR2 sequences are SGHNT and YYREEE (reference sequence). V shed 0 bases and J 7 bases; nucleotides not matched to a gene: 9. The CDR3 spans 16 residues. The CDR3 reads CASSLAGTGVPRTQYF. CDR3 nucleotides: TGTGCCAGCAGCTTGGCCGGGACAGGGGTACCCCGGACCCAGTACTTC.

The V and J genes are TRBV6-1 and TRBJ1-5, with D hard to call. V lost 0 bases and J 0 bases, leaving 9 bases between the germline ends. Germline V CDR1 and CDR2: MNHNS, SASEGT. This CDR3 has 16 amino acids. CDR3 residues: CASSEARFYSNQPQHF. CDR3 nucleotide sequence: TGTGCCAGCAGTGAAGCCAGGTTCTATAGCAATCAGCCCCAGCATTTT.

V is TRBV2 and J is TRBJ1-4; D unresolved. Trimming pared 1 base from V and 4 bases from J, leaving 19 bases between. Germline loops: CDR1 SNHLY, CDR2 FYNNEI. The CDR3 has 18 amino acids. The CDR3 here is CASSEGTSLVNGNEKLFF. The CDR3 nucleotides read TGTGCCAGCAGTGAAGGCACGAGCCTCGTGAACGGTAATGAAAAACTGTTTTTT.

The chain recombines TRBV13 with TRBJ2-3; maybe TRBD2 (5 bases). V lost 4 bases, J lost 6 bases, and 5 bases lay in between. Germline V lookup: CDR1 PRHDT, CDR2 FYEKMQ (reference sequence). The CDR3 has 11 amino acids. The CDR3 bases are TGTGCCAGCAGCTGGAGGGATACGCAGTATTTT. This gives the protein CASSWRDTQYF.

The chain has TRBV7-9 and TRBJ2-1; 11 nucleotides align to TRBD2. V shed 8 bases and J 4 bases; nucleotides not matched to a gene: 19. The length of the CDR3 is 19 residues. Germline-derived CDR1 and CDR2 are SEHNR and FQNEAQ (reference sequence). CDR3 region: CASPREELAGELHYNEQFF. CDR3 sequence (DNA): TGTGCCAGCCCAAGAGAAGAACTAGCGGGGGAACTTCATTACAATGAGCAGTTCTTC.

V and J are TRBV6-4 and TRBJ2-7; 9 bases map to TRBD2. With V trimmed by 6 bases and J by 3 bases, 12 bases remained unmatched. Germline assignment: CDR1 MRHNA and CDR2 SNTAGT. The CDR3 is made up of 16 amino acids. The CDR3 sequence: CASSLDPGLALYEQYF. CDR3 nucleotides: TGTGCCAGCAGCCTGGACCCGGGACTAGCCCTCTACGAGCAGTACTTC.

About this clone itself: The same CDR3 is also encoded by other DNA sequences in this sample. The V gene is TRBV5-1, the J gene TRBJ1-2; TRBD1 is a possible D gene (6 bases). Germline V gene lookup returns CDR1 SGHRS and CDR2 YFSETQ. The CDR3 consists of 13 residues. V lost 3 bases, J lost 4 bases, and 10 bases lay in between. The DNA of the CDR3 is TGCGCCAGCAGCTCGGGACAACTCTATGGCTACACCTTC. The encoded protein is CASSSGQLYGYTF.

The rearrangement links TRBV5-1 to TRBJ2-5; a weak D match, TRBD2 (7 bases). Trimming stripped 4 bases from V and 2 bases from J, with 18 bases between. CDR3 size: 16 residues. CDR1 is SGHRS, CDR2 YFSETQ, per germline. CDR3 sequence: CASSPTGGQGQETQYF. The CDR3 nucleotides read TGCGCCAGCAGCCCGACCGGGGGGCAGGGGCAAGAGACCCAGTACTTC.

The rearrangement links TRBV7-8 to TRBJ1-2, with 8 bases that match TRBD1. CDR3 length: 14 amino acids. Germline V gene data show CDR1 as SGHVS and CDR2 as FQNEAQ. Unmatched junction bases numbered 9, after V lost 7 bases and J lost 5 bases. For the CDR3, the DNA is TGTGCCAGCACCCCGACAGGGGAGGGTTATGGCTACACCTTC. Protein: CASTPTGEGYGYTF.

This clone has a handful of counts. The chain recombines TRBV27 with TRBJ1-1; perhaps TRBD1 as D (6 bases). CDR1 is MNHEY, CDR2 SMNVEV, per germline (reference sequence). This CDR3 contains 16 residues. V lost 3 bases and J lost 4, with 18 bases in between. The CDR3 reads CASSFLTVGAGTEAFF. CDR3 sequence (DNA): TGTGCCAGCAGTTTCCTCACTGTGGGGGCCGGCACTGAAGCTTTCTTT.

The chain has TRBV2 and TRBJ2-1; the match to TRBD2 covers 11 bases. Trimming took 11 bases from V and 16 from J; bases not matched to a gene: 10. The CDR3 length is 11 residues. Germline assignment: CDR1 SNHLY and CDR2 FYNNEI. This CDR3 reads CAGPLAGGRFF. In DNA, the CDR3 is TGTGCCGGACCCTTAGCGGGGGGGCGATTCTTC.

The J gene is TRBJ2-4, the V gene TRBV28; maybe TRBD1 (6 bases). CDR1 is MDHEN and CDR2 is SYDVKM in the germline V gene. This CDR3 contains 16 residues. V lost 6 bases, J lost 4 bases, and 19 bases lay in between. CDR3 in amino acids: CASSVTGLRPKNIQYF. The CDR3 coding sequence is TGTGCCAGCAGCGTGACAGGTCTTAGACCTAAAAACATTCAGTACTTC.

The chain is built from TRBV14 and TRBJ1-2; no firm D call. Germline CDR1 reads SGHDN; CDR2 reads FVKESK. The CDR3 is 14 amino acids. Trimming shortened V by 4 bases and J by 1 base, and 10 bases separated the two germline ends. The CDR3 protein is CASSLCGDNYGYTF. For the CDR3, the DNA is TGTGCCAGCAGCCTCTGCGGAGATAACTATGGCTACACCTTC.

This chain joins TRBV7-6 and TRBJ2-1, with 10 bases identical to TRBD2. The CDR3 is 16 amino acids. CDR1 SGHVS and CDR2 FNYEAQ come from the germline V gene. The J segment lost 0 bases and the V segment lost 7 bases, leaving 6 bases of the junction unmatched. CDR3 residues: CASKREGMSSYNEQFF. CDR3 in DNA: TGTGCCAGCAAGCGGGAGGGAATGAGCTCCTACAATGAGCAGTTCTTC.

The CDR3 here is CASSSPSQDRLNSPLHF. The CDR3 DNA follows: TGTGCCAGCAGCAGCCCCAGTCAGGACAGGCTGAATTCACCCCTCCACTTT. The chain uses TRBV4-2 and TRBJ1-6; TRBD1 aligns across 7 bases. The CDR3 length is 17 residues. The J segment lost 7 bases and the V segment lost 5 bases, leaving 14 bases of the junction unmatched. CDR1 LGHNA and CDR2 YNFKEQ come from the germline V gene.

This chain connects TRBV7-9 to TRBJ1-1; D ambiguous. CDR3 length equals 14 residues. Trimming stripped 4 bases from V and 5 bases from J, with 14 bases between. CDR1 and CDR2 (germline): SEHNR, FQNEAQ (reference sequence). CDR3 DNA sequence: TGTGCCAGCAGCTCTGGAGATTCGGGAACTGAAGCTTTCTTT. Translation gives CASSSGDSGTEAFF. The full variable domain, with the rest looked up from reference TRBV7-9 and TRBJ1-1, is DTGVSQNPRHKITKRGQNVTFRCDPISEHNRLYWYRQTLGQGPEFLTYFQNEAQLEKSRLLSDRFSAERPKGSFSTLEIQRTEQGDSAMYLCASSSGDSGTEAFFGQGTRLTVV.

This clone was observed once. This chain joins TRBV29-1 and TRBJ1-3; D unclear. The germline V and J ends were trimmed by 4 bases and 4 bases, with 20 bases remaining between them. This CDR3 contains 16 residues. CDR1 is SQVTM and CDR2 is ANQGSEA in the germline V gene. The CDR3 is CSVVSASSDGGNTIYF. For the CDR3, the DNA is TGCAGCGTTGTGTCAGCGTCATCAGACGGCGGAAACACCATATATTTT.

This sequence joins TRBV7-8 and TRBJ2-2, with D possibly being TRBD1 (6 bases). The germline CDR1 and CDR2 sequences are SGHVS and FQNEAQ. Trimming stripped 2 bases from V and 1 base from J, with 11 bases between. There are 16 residues in the CDR3. In DNA form, the CDR3 reads TGTGCCAGCAGCTTATGCGAGACAGGGAACACCGGGGAGCTGTTTTTT. Protein product: CASSLCETGNTGELFF.